The 32 T cell receptor beta chains below were found in one sample sequenced in a study of identical twins. TCRdb recomputed calls from the 5' RACE reads with MiXCR, one row per CDR3 protein. This sample has about 570,000 distinct CDR3 sequences, with 9.5% to 10% found just once. The same sample was also used in a study of yellow fever vaccine responses in identical twins.

Sequencing was done on a sample of PBMCs. The receptors were gathered from a woman younger than 35 in good health.

CDR3 sequence reads: CASSPPHRPNEQFF. For the CDR3, the DNA is TGTGCCAGCTCACCCCCCCACAGACCCAATGAGCAGTTCTTC. The rearrangement uses TRBV18 and TRBJ2-1, with D unresolved. The V end was cut by 3 bases, the J end by 6 bases, with 12 bases between. Germline V gene data show CDR1 as KGHSH and CDR2 as LQKENI. The CDR3 spans 14 residues.

The table lists this clonotype with many counts. The V gene is TRBV6-5, the J gene TRBJ1-1; D possibly corresponds to TRBD1 (5 bases). The CDR3 totals 14 residues. Germline V gives CDR1 MNHEY, CDR2 SVGAGI. V lost 7 bases, J lost 3 bases, and 15 bases lay in between. The CDR3 nucleotides read TGTGCCAGCACTTCGACCGGGGCCGACACTGAAGCTTTCTTT. Translated: CASTSTGADTEAFF.

The chain joins TRBV27 to TRBJ2-3, with 10 bases matching TRBD2. V lost 6 bases to trimming and J lost 7 bases; unmatched junction nucleotides: 13. The CDR3 is 16 residues long. The germline V gene has CDR1 MNHEY and CDR2 SMNVEV (reference sequence). The CDR3 here is CASRLAGLAASYTQYF. The CDR3 DNA sequence: TGTGCCAGCAGACTGGCTGGACTAGCGGCCAGCTATACGCAGTATTTT.

Remarks on this clonotype: Mismatch with germline at one junction end may stem from a read error. This sequence joins TRBV5-6 and TRBJ1-2, with 10 bases that match TRBD1. The germline CDR1 and CDR2 sequences are SGHDT and YYEEEE. The CDR3 is 16 residues long. CDR3 sequence reads: CAISPAEDRGNYGYTF. The CDR3 bases are TGTGCCATCAGCCCCGCGGAGGACAGGGGGAACTATGGCTACACCTTC.

The gene calls are TRBV7-2 and TRBJ2-7, with D possibly matching TRBD2 (6 bases). Deletions cut 5 bases from V and 2 bases from J, with 22 bases between. The CDR3 totals 17 residues. The germline V gene encodes CDR1 SGHTA and CDR2 FQGNSA. CDR3 DNA sequence: TGTGCCAGCAGCCCCCAGGGTTGGGCGGGGACCCCCTACGAGCAGTACTTC. It encodes CASSPQGWAGTPYEQYF.

The chain recombines TRBV4-3 with TRBJ1-2; no firm D call. CDR3 length: 15 residues. Per germline, CDR1 LGHNA and CDR2 YSLEER. The ends were cut back, 3 bases at V and 6 bases at J, with 17 bases in the middle. The CDR3 coding sequence is TGCGCCAGCAGCCAGAATAGAGGGCCTGACGATGGCTACACCTTC. It specifies CASSQNRGPDDGYTF.

This clonotype was seen more than once but under ten times. The chain is built from TRBV28 and TRBJ2-3; 8 bases agree with TRBD2. The CDR3 covers 14 residues. Trimming removed 9 bases from V and 0 bases from J; junction bases left unmatched: 5. CDR1 MDHEN and CDR2 SYDVKM come from the germline V gene. CDR3: CASKREFSTDTQYF. CDR3 nucleotides: TGTGCCAGTAAGCGGGAGTTTAGCACAGATACGCAGTATTTT.

J is TRBJ1-4 and V is TRBV20-1; 10 positions match TRBD1. This CDR3 spans 13 amino acids. Germline V lookup: CDR1 DFQATT, CDR2 SNEGSKA (reference sequence). V lost 3 bases and J lost 7; bases outside the gene matches: 2. The CDR3 region has the DNA TGCAGTGCTAGGGACAGGGGGGGTGAAAAACTGTTTTTT. Its translation is CSARDRGGEKLFF.

In this sample, this clonotype turned up a few times. The genes are TRBV29-1 and TRBJ2-1; the D is unclear. Germline assignment: CDR1 SQVTM and CDR2 ANQGSEA. CDR3 size: 16 residues. The germline V and J ends were trimmed by 5 bases and 2 bases, with 19 bases remaining between them. The CDR3: CSVTTLDSRAYNEQFF. In DNA, the CDR3 is TGCAGCGTTACCACCTTAGATTCCCGAGCCTACAATGAGCAGTTCTTC.

This clonotype has only a few counts. This chain links TRBV6-5 with TRBJ2-2; 10 nucleotides align to TRBD1. This CDR3 is 15 amino acids long. With 4 bases clipped from V and 4 bases from J, the junction kept 3 bases outside the gene matches. Germline V CDR1 and CDR2: MNHEY, SVGAGI. The chain's CDR3 is CASSFGTGVTGELFF. CDR3 DNA: TGTGCCAGCAGTTTTGGGACAGGGGTCACCGGGGAGCTGTTTTTT.

The chain is built from TRBV29-1 and TRBJ2-7; 10 bases align to TRBD1. Germline values: CDR1 SQVTM, CDR2 ANQGSEA. Losses at the gene ends were 6 bases for V and 6 bases for J; bases not matched to a gene: 5. This CDR3 spans 12 amino acids. CDR3 nucleotides: TGCAGCGTCCGGGACAGGGGTATCGAGCAGTACTTC. The encoded protein is CSVRDRGIEQYF.

This clonotype was detected many times. The rearrangement links TRBV20-1 to TRBJ2-3; D possibly corresponds to TRBD2 (6 bases). The V end lost 3 bases, the J end lost 0 bases, and 19 bases lay between the germline ends. This CDR3 is built from 17 residues. Germline-derived CDR1 and CDR2 are DFQATT and SNEGSKA (reference sequence). CDR3 sequence: CSARAGLASASTDTQYF. The CDR3 DNA reads as TGCAGTGCTAGGGCGGGGCTAGCGTCCGCCAGCACAGATACGCAGTATTTT.

V gene TRBV18 combines with J gene TRBJ1-2; tentatively, D is TRBD1 (5 bases). This CDR3 region has 15 residues. Germline V gene data show CDR1 as KGHSH and CDR2 as LQKENI. The germline V and J ends were trimmed by 4 bases and 3 bases, with 15 bases remaining between them. CDR3 nucleotides: TGTGCCAGCTCACGGTCAGGGCAGGATGACTATGGCTACACCTTC. Protein: CASSRSGQDDYGYTF.

This chain links TRBV12-3 or TRBV12-4 with TRBJ2-3; no reliable D call. Trimming stripped 2 bases from V and 1 base from J, with 10 bases between. The CDR3 is 15 residues long. CDR3 sequence (DNA): TGTGCCAGCAGTTTAAGACCCCCAGGCACAGATACGCAGTATTTT. Amino acid sequence: CASSLRPPGTDTQYF.

Only a few counts were recorded for this clonotype. The chain uses TRBV5-1 and TRBJ2-7; TRBD2 agrees at 11 bases. With V trimmed by 4 bases and J by 5 bases, 14 bases remained unmatched. Germline V CDR1 and CDR2: SGHRS, YFSETQ. This CDR3 contains 17 residues. CDR3: CASSRGTSGPKPHEQYF. The CDR3 region has the DNA TGCGCCAGCAGCCGTGGGACTAGCGGCCCTAAGCCCCACGAGCAGTACTTC.

This clonotype was found a few times. This chain uses TRBV12-3 or TRBV12-4 with TRBJ2-5, with a weak D call TRBD2 (6 bases). V lost 3 bases to trimming and J lost 5 bases, with 10 bases between them. This CDR3 spans 13 amino acids. The CDR3 DNA is TGTGCCAGCAGTTTTTCCCTAGCGGAGACCCAGTACTTC. Translating gives CASSFSLAETQYF.

The rearrangement links TRBV10-3 to TRBJ1-6, with D unclear. CDR3 size: 13 residues. Germline-derived CDR1 and CDR2 are ENHRY and SYGVKD. CDR3 residues: CASTRSDNSPLHF. The CDR3 coding sequence is TGTGCTTCGACTCGGAGTGATAATTCACCCCTCCACTTT.

The rearrangement joins TRBV6-5 to TRBJ2-5, with TRBD1 matching over 8 bases. Germline V gives CDR1 MNHEY, CDR2 SVGAGI. Losses at the gene ends were 4 bases for V and 2 bases for J; bases not matched to a gene: 6. This CDR3 comprises 15 residues. This CDR3 reads CASSSSGTGQETQYF. For the CDR3, the DNA is TGTGCCAGCAGTTCCTCCGGGACAGGACAAGAGACCCAGTACTTC.

This chain uses TRBV12-3 or TRBV12-4 with TRBJ1-1; D uncertain. Trimming removed 9 bases from V and 2 bases from J, with 13 bases in between. There are 13 residues in the CDR3. CDR3 residues: CASKSPGNTEAFF. The CDR3 DNA reads TGTGCCAGTAAATCCCCGGGAAACACTGAAGCTTTCTTT.

The V call is TRBV15, the J call TRBJ2-2; 9 nucleotides match TRBD2. Germline CDR1 and CDR2: LNHNV and YYDKDF (reference sequence). After removal of 0 bases from V and 4 bases from J, the junction contained 12 bases not matched to a gene. This CDR3 is 19 amino acids long. The CDR3 nucleotides are TGTGCCACCAGCAGAGATGGTCGGCGGGAGGGCCGAGGCACCGGGGAGCTGTTTTTT. It codes for CATSRDGRREGRGTGELFF. Full variable domain (outside the CDR3, taken from reference TRBV15 and TRBJ2-2): DAMVIQNPRYQVTQFGKPVTLSCSQTLNHNVMYWYQQKSSQAPKLLFHYYDKDFNNEADTPDNFQSRRPNTSFCFLDIRSPGLGDTAMYLCATSRDGRREGRGTGELFFGEGSRLTVL.

The J gene is TRBJ2-5, the V gene TRBV7-2; D is tentatively TRBD1 or TRBD2 (5 bases each). In germline, CDR1 is SGHTA, CDR2 FQGNSA. CDR3 length: 14 amino acids. V shed 5 bases and J shed 9 bases, with 19 bases lying between them. For the CDR3, the DNA is TGTGCCAGCAGCGCCCGGGACGACCGAGTTTCCCAGTACTTC. This encodes CASSARDDRVSQYF. Full variable domain (remainder filled in from reference TRBV7-2 and TRBJ2-5): GAGVSQSPSNKVTEKGKDVELRCDPISGHTALYWYRQSLGQGLEFLIYFQGNSAPDKSGLPSDRFSAERTGGSVSTLTIQRTQQEDSAVYLCASSARDDRVSQYFGPGTRLLVL.

The chain is built from TRBV19 and TRBJ2-3; D unclear. CDR3 size: 12 residues. Between the trimmed V and J ends, which lost 11 bases and 7 bases, there was a span of 16 bases. The germline CDR1 and CDR2 sequences are LNHDA and SQIVND (reference sequence). The CDR3 spells CAARDSRNTQYF. The DNA of the CDR3 is TGTGCCGCCCGCGATTCGAGGAATACGCAGTATTTT.

At least ten counts were recorded for this clonotype. The chain couples TRBV7-2 to TRBJ1-6; D perhaps matches TRBD1 (6 bases). V was pared by 5 bases and J by 3 bases, with 11 bases between. The CDR3 covers 15 residues. Germline lookup yields CDR1 SGHTA and CDR2 FQGNSA. This CDR3 reads CASSGGHLYNSPLHF. CDR3 coding DNA: TGTGCCAGCAGCGGGGGACACCTCTATAATTCACCCCTCCACTTT.

This rearrangement joins TRBV12-3 or TRBV12-4 to TRBJ2-5; weak D call: TRBD1 (6 bases). This CDR3 has 14 residues. The V gene lost 5 bases and the J gene lost 4 bases, with 14 bases spanning the gap. The CDR3 protein is CASSNTGQGETQYF. CDR3 sequence (DNA): TGTGCCAGCAGTAATACAGGGCAAGGAGAGACCCAGTACTTC.

The rearrangement joins TRBV29-1 to TRBJ2-1, with 7 bases identical to TRBD2. This CDR3 region has 14 residues. Germline values: CDR1 SQVTM, CDR2 ANQGSEA. The junction had 5 bases not matched to a gene; V was cut back by 3 bases and J by 3 bases. DNA for the CDR3: TGCAGCGTTGAGCTAGCGGAGAACTACAATGAGCAGTTCTTC. Encoded protein: CSVELAENYNEQFF.

This clonotype was detected many times. The V call is TRBV11-2, the J call TRBJ2-2; 7 positions match TRBD2. With V trimmed by 1 base and J by 7 bases, 12 bases remained unmatched. CDR1 and CDR2 from the germline V gene are SGHAT and FQNNGV. This CDR3 spans 17 amino acids. The DNA for the CDR3 is TGTGCCAGCAGCTTAGTTGGATTCGGGGGGTCGGGCGGGGAGCTGTTTTTT. Protein sequence: CASSLVGFGGSGGELFF.

This clonotype was recorded at least ten times. The rearrangement uses TRBV12-5 and TRBJ1-5; D gene uncertain. The CDR3 spans 15 residues. CDR1 LGHNT and CDR2 FRNRAP come from the germline V gene. V lost 0 bases to trimming and J lost 1 base, with 7 bases between them. The CDR3 DNA reads as TGTGCTAGTGGTTTGGTCAAAGGGAGCAATCAGCCCCAGCATTTT. Encoded protein: CASGLVKGSNQPQHF.

The sample holds a few counts of this clonotype. The chain couples TRBV12-3 or TRBV12-4 to TRBJ2-7; 14 nucleotides match TRBD2. Trimming at V came to 6 bases and at J to 0 bases, leaving 13 bases not matched to a gene. The CDR3 sequence is 19 residues long. The CDR3 sequence: CASSGLAGGGGGSSYEQYF. In nucleotides, the CDR3 is TGTGCCAGCAGCGGACTAGCGGGAGGTGGGGGTGGGAGCTCCTACGAGCAGTACTTC.

The table lists this clonotype with a few counts. The V gene is TRBV15, the J gene TRBJ2-1; TRBD2 is a possible D gene (5 bases). CDR3 length: 16 residues. The V and J ends lost 0 bases and 7 bases respectively, with 16 bases between them. Germline CDR1 reads LNHNV; CDR2 reads YYDKDF (reference sequence). CDR3 bases: TGTGCCACCAGCAGAGATTGGGGTCGGACGGGGAATGAGCAGTTCTTC. This translates into CATSRDWGRTGNEQFF. The variable domain in full, with the rest retrieved from reference TRBV15 and TRBJ2-1, is DAMVIQNPRYQVTQFGKPVTLSCSQTLNHNVMYWYQQKSSQAPKLLFHYYDKDFNNEADTPDNFQSRRPNTSFCFLDIRSPGLGDTAMYLCATSRDWGRTGNEQFFGPGTRLTVL.

This clonotype was detected only a few times. The gene calls are TRBV20-1 and TRBJ2-1, with TRBD2 matching 12 bases. This CDR3 has 14 amino acids. V shed 4 bases, J shed 7 bases, and the junction held 5 bases outside the gene matches. Per the germline V gene, CDR1 is DFQATT and CDR2 is SNEGSKA (reference sequence). DNA of the CDR3: TGCAGTGCTACGACTAGCGGGAGAACGAATGAGCAGTTCTTC. This encodes CSATTSGRTNEQFF.

In this sample, this clonotype turned up a few times. V is TRBV5-1 and J is TRBJ2-7, with 10 bases identical to TRBD2. Germline CDR1 is SGHRS and CDR2 is YFSETQ. Unmatched junction bases numbered 5, after V lost 0 bases and J lost 5 bases. This CDR3 spans 15 amino acids. The CDR3 region is CASSLVASGSHEQYF. The CDR3 DNA sequence: TGCGCCAGCAGCTTGGTCGCTAGCGGGAGCCACGAGCAGTACTTC.

V is TRBV27 and J is TRBJ2-7; tentative D call: TRBD1 (5 bases). Trimming pared 0 bases from V and 3 bases from J, leaving 9 bases between. The germline V gene encodes CDR1 MNHEY and CDR2 SMNVEV (reference sequence). This CDR3 has 14 residues. The chain's CDR3 is CASSLSQVNYEQYF. The CDR3 bases are TGTGCCAGCAGTTTATCACAGGTTAACTACGAGCAGTACTTC.